Below, one T cell receptor (beta chain) is given with its context. Antigen specificity is unknown. This sample was taken from a study of T-cell reconstitution after alpha-beta-depleted transplantation in children. Overall study findings and caveats: T-cell numbers and diversity one year post-transplant derived largely from freshly generated T cells. High day-60 TCRbeta diversity in some patients came from surviving recipient T cells and thymic progenitors. It was reported that alpha-beta T cells came from several hundred expanded graft clones (about two months after transplant).

Germline V gives CDR1 SGDLS, CDR2 YYNGEE. The junction had 8 bases not matched to a gene; V was cut back by 0 bases and J by 0 bases. This CDR3 has 18 amino acids. TCRbeta library construction was performed incorporating unique molecular identifiers. Each CDR3 protein is one row after TCRdb ran MiXCR on the PCR reads. The sample contains 110,000 or so distinct CDR3 sequences, around 6.4% of which appear only once. Here the sequenced sample was PBMCs, mostly from graft donor cells, taken 360 days after TCRalphabeta/CD19-depleted stem cell transplant. The clonotype originates from a male patient aged 2-10 years who had a stem cell transplant for acute lymphoblastic leukemia, so the T cells may come from the graft donor. The gene calls are TRBV9 and TRBJ2-2, with 7 bases fitting TRBD1. CDR3 DNA sequence: TGTGCCAGCAGCGTAGAACCGGGACAGACACCGAACACCGGGGAGCTGTTTTTT. Protein: CASSVEPGQTPNTGELFF.